One and the same sample provided the 7 T cell receptor beta chains below, sequenced in a study of metastatic and nonmetastatic thyroid tumors. TCRdb re-called the PCR reads with MiXCR. Among around 15,000 clones listed, roughly 19% were seen once. Every patient was untreated before thyroid surgery. The sample was blood. Receptors originate from a female donor with papillary thyroid cancer or a benign thyroid nodule (not recorded which). Some clones in this sample may be carry-over from other donors' samples.

Many counts were recorded for this clone. This rearrangement joins TRBV30 to TRBJ2-7; D is perhaps TRBD1 (6 bases). Germline assignment: CDR1 GTSNPN and CDR2 SVGIG (reference sequence). With 2 bases removed from V and 6 bases from J, the gap between germline ends came to 8 bases. The CDR3 loop spans 11 amino acids. Here the CDR3 reads CAWSQDSEQYF. CDR3 nucleotides: TGTGCCTGGAGTCAGGACAGCGAGCAGTACTTC.

This clone was recorded many times. The chain employs TRBV28 and TRBJ1-5; D might be TRBD1 (5 bases). Germline CDR1 MDHEN, CDR2 SYDVKM. CDR3 length: 17 amino acids. V shed 4 bases and J shed 3 bases, with 19 bases lying between them. CDR3 sequence reads: CASSSIPLTDYNQPQHF. CDR3 in DNA: TGTGCCAGCAGTTCAATCCCTCTGACAGATTACAATCAGCCCCAGCATTTT.

The genes are TRBV4-2 and TRBJ1-5; 9 bases align to TRBD1. CDR1 and CDR2 (germline): LGHNA, YNFKEQ. The CDR3 has 15 residues. CDR3 residues: CAISQGTGLGQPQHF. DNA of the CDR3: TGTGCTATCAGCCAAGGGACAGGGTTAGGTCAGCCCCAGCATTTT.

Many counts were recorded for this clone. The rearrangement links TRBV20-1 to TRBJ1-4, with D possibly matching TRBD1 (6 bases). Germline-derived CDR1 and CDR2 are DFQATT and SNEGSKA (reference sequence). This CDR3 spans 15 amino acids. Trimming took 5 bases from V and 4 from J, leaving 17 bases between them. CDR3: CSAPRTGTLNEKLFF. CDR3 coding DNA: TGCAGTGCTCCCCGGACGGGGACACTTAATGAAAAACTGTTTTTT.

This clone was seen only a few times. The chain has TRBV10-1 and TRBJ1-6; D might be TRBD1 (5 bases). Trimming removed 8 bases at V and 8 bases at J, with 19 bases between. CDR3 length equals 15 residues. CDR1 and CDR2 (germline): WNHNN, SYGVQD (reference sequence). The CDR3 DNA reads as TGCGCCAGCGGACAACCAGTGAAAAGAGATTCACCCCTCCACTTT. This sequence encodes CASGQPVKRDSPLHF.

There are many counts of this clone. The chain links TRBV5-6 to TRBJ2-5, with D hard to call. Germline V lookup: CDR1 SGHDT, CDR2 YYEEEE. V was cut by 2 bases and J by 0 bases, with 8 bases left in between. The CDR3 runs 14 residues. The CDR3 DNA reads as TGTGCCAGCAGCTTATTGTATAACCAAGAGACCCAGTACTTC. The encoded protein is CASSLLYNQETQYF. The entire variable domain, with the rest obtained from reference TRBV5-6 and TRBJ2-5, is as follows: DAGVTQSPTHLIKTRGQQVTLRCSPKSGHDTVSWYQQALGQGPQFIFQYYEEEERQRGNFPDRFSGHQFPNYSSELNVNALLLGDSALYLCASSLLYNQETQYFGPGTRLLVL.

V gene TRBV15 combines with J gene TRBJ2-1; D gene unclear. CDR3 size: 14 residues. Deletions cut 3 bases from V and 4 bases from J, with 10 bases between. Germline CDR1 is LNHNV and CDR2 is YYDKDF (reference sequence). CDR3 protein: CATSRARNYNEQFF. The CDR3 nucleotides read TGTGCCACCAGCAGGGCGCGTAATTACAATGAGCAGTTCTTC.